This is a list of T cell receptor beta chains from one sample in a study of blood T cell repertoires in COVID-19. Assay: immunoSEQ multiplex PCR; the TCRdb copy retains only in-frame clones and omits some. The profile shows approximately 280,000 clones, 75% to 90% of them singletons. The specimen was peripheral blood. These receptors all come from a woman aged 25-40 years who had recovered from COVID-19. CDR3s include the opening cysteine and the closing phenylalanine or tryptophan. Fields, in order: V gene, clone size, J gene, CDR3 protein. The listing skips clone size in some rows; elsewhere it reads once, few, many or a size class.

v_call: TRBV5-1
clone_size: .
j_call: TRBJ2-2
cdr3_aa: CASSLREGAGELFF

v_call: TRBV19
clone_size: .
j_call: TRBJ1-5
cdr3_aa: CASSTNDRGVDSNQPQHF

v_call: TRBV6-5
clone_size: .
j_call: TRBJ1-1
cdr3_aa: CASTLRDSEAFF

v_call: TRBV11-1
clone_size: .
j_call: TRBJ1-2
cdr3_aa: CASSAVGWRGYTF

v_call: TRBV7-9
clone_size: .
j_call: TRBJ2-1
cdr3_aa: CASSLVAALAAYNEQFF

v_call: TRBV6-1
clone_size: once
j_call: TRBJ2-1
cdr3_aa: CASSDREQFF

v_call: TRBV3-1/TRBV3-2
clone_size: .
j_call: TRBJ2-5
cdr3_aa: CASSLRTSGGASETQYF

v_call: TRBV6-6
clone_size: .
j_call: TRBJ2-7
cdr3_aa: CATKGQARDEQYF

v_call: TRBV6-5
clone_size: .
j_call: TRBJ2-7
cdr3_aa: CASSPGSGAPGEQYF

v_call: TRBV5-1
clone_size: .
j_call: TRBJ2-7
cdr3_aa: CASSTRPGQVYEQYF

v_call: TRBV7-8
clone_size: .
j_call: TRBJ2-1
cdr3_aa: CASSPKRGYDEQFF

v_call: TRBV28
clone_size: .
j_call: TRBJ2-5
cdr3_aa: CASSFGTGLQETQYF

v_call: TRBV6-6
clone_size: .
j_call: TRBJ2-5
cdr3_aa: CASRMAQGSETQYF

v_call: TRBV18
clone_size: .
j_call: TRBJ1-2
cdr3_aa: CASSLDRVGYTF

v_call: TRBV23-1
clone_size: .
j_call: TRBJ1-5
cdr3_aa: CASSQSPGDRQYSNQPQHF

v_call: TRBV9
clone_size: .
j_call: TRBJ2-3
cdr3_aa: CASSVASSALDTQYF

v_call: TRBV2
clone_size: .
j_call: TRBJ2-7
cdr3_aa: CASRSETGLYEQYF

v_call: TRBV6-5
clone_size: .
j_call: TRBJ1-6
cdr3_aa: CVQGLAPLHF

v_call: TRBV6-5
clone_size: .
j_call: TRBJ2-7
cdr3_aa: CASSLGRVSYEQYF

v_call: TRBV5-4
clone_size: few
j_call: TRBJ1-1
cdr3_aa: CASSSRAASTEAFF

v_call: TRBV6-5
clone_size: once
j_call: TRBJ1-1
cdr3_aa: CASSRLAGNTEAFF

v_call: TRBV7-2
clone_size: few
j_call: TRBJ1-2
cdr3_aa: CASSTGTAIYGYTF

v_call: TRBV10-2
clone_size: .
j_call: TRBJ2-7
cdr3_aa: CASSDLRGYEQYF

v_call: TRBV7-9
clone_size: .
j_call: TRBJ2-5
cdr3_aa: CASSSGLSGETQYF

v_call: TRBV30
clone_size: .
j_call: TRBJ2-7
cdr3_aa: CAWDKTGAYEQYF

v_call: TRBV7-8
clone_size: .
j_call: TRBJ2-2
cdr3_aa: CASSLARRGAGELFF

v_call: TRBV11-2
clone_size: .
j_call: TRBJ2-1
cdr3_aa: CASSLELVGGSGGSNEQFF

v_call: TRBV3-1/TRBV3-2
clone_size: .
j_call: TRBJ2-5
cdr3_aa: CASSQDPATIRETQYF

v_call: TRBV11-2
clone_size: .
j_call: TRBJ2-1
cdr3_aa: CASSLGGPPYNEQFF

v_call: TRBV9
clone_size: .
j_call: TRBJ1-1
cdr3_aa: CASSVDRANTEAFF

v_call: TRBV6-5
clone_size: .
j_call: TRBJ2-1
cdr3_aa: CASGRANEQFF

v_call: TRBV5-6
clone_size: .
j_call: TRBJ2-6
cdr3_aa: CASTKGGANVLTF

v_call: TRBV3-1/TRBV3-2
clone_size: .
j_call: TRBJ2-1
cdr3_aa: CASSQAGTAYNEQFF

v_call: TRBV6-5
clone_size: few
j_call: TRBJ1-1
cdr3_aa: CASRPTGANTEAFF

v_call: TRBV7-2
clone_size: .
j_call: TRBJ2-2
cdr3_aa: CASSLFSSGGAGELFF

v_call: TRBV3-1/TRBV3-2
clone_size: .
j_call: TRBJ2-1
cdr3_aa: CASSQGTRSSYNEQFF

v_call: TRBV11-2
clone_size: .
j_call: TRBJ2-4
cdr3_aa: CASSLNSKNIQYF

v_call: TRBV5-1
clone_size: .
j_call: TRBJ2-2
cdr3_aa: CASSPGESGTGELFF

v_call: TRBV19
clone_size: .
j_call: TRBJ1-6
cdr3_aa: CASSPGQLNSPLHF

v_call: TRBV6-5
clone_size: .
j_call: TRBJ2-7
cdr3_aa: CASSWTSGIVYEQYF

v_call: TRBV19
clone_size: .
j_call: TRBJ2-1
cdr3_aa: CASSSGTSSNEQFF

v_call: TRBV18
clone_size: .
j_call: TRBJ2-7
cdr3_aa: CASSETAKSYEQYF

v_call: TRBV11-2
clone_size: .
j_call: TRBJ2-5
cdr3_aa: CASSPTGGTQYF

v_call: TRBV11-3
clone_size: .
j_call: TRBJ2-1
cdr3_aa: CASSLNGGSYNEQFF

v_call: TRBV9
clone_size: .
j_call: TRBJ2-1
cdr3_aa: CASSFSGSSYNEQFF

v_call: TRBV5-1
clone_size: .
j_call: TRBJ2-1
cdr3_aa: CASSGSGGAYNEQFF

v_call: TRBV12-3/TRBV12-4
clone_size: .
j_call: TRBJ2-1
cdr3_aa: CASRTITFEQFF

v_call: TRBV28
clone_size: .
j_call: TRBJ1-4
cdr3_aa: CASNTRWAEKLFF

v_call: TRBV27
clone_size: few
j_call: TRBJ2-2
cdr3_aa: CASRWTDPTGELFF

v_call: TRBV2
clone_size: .
j_call: TRBJ2-2
cdr3_aa: CASRPTSGDPTGELFF

v_call: TRBV30
clone_size: .
j_call: TRBJ1-2
cdr3_aa: CAWSVLAGTTNYGYTF

v_call: TRBV7-9
clone_size: .
j_call: TRBJ2-7
cdr3_aa: CASRPPPTSTYEQYF

v_call: TRBV15
clone_size: .
j_call: TRBJ2-1
cdr3_aa: CATSRLAGVVNEQFF

v_call: TRBV19
clone_size: once
j_call: TRBJ1-2
cdr3_aa: CASSIEGTDGYTF

v_call: TRBV19
clone_size: once
j_call: TRBJ1-5
cdr3_aa: CASSVQGIGNQPQHF

v_call: TRBV28
clone_size: .
j_call: TRBJ2-7
cdr3_aa: CASRPRGGSYEQYF

v_call: TRBV3-1/TRBV3-2
clone_size: .
j_call: TRBJ2-2
cdr3_aa: CASRGTSGTGELFF